The 27 T cell receptor beta chains presented below share a single source sample, sequenced in a study of OX40 agonist ivuxolimab in advanced cancers. Sequencing was performed with immunoSEQ multiplex PCR; in TCRdb, only in-frame clones are kept and a portion is missing. In the table there are some 28,000 clones, roughly nine tenths of which are singletons. The sequences come from CD4+ or CD8+ T cells sorted from blood, collected in a trial of the OX40 agonist ivuxolimab. Receptors were obtained from an adult with an advanced solid tumor such as melanoma, head and neck, liver or kidney cancer.

The CDR3 coding sequence is TGTGCCATCAGTGAGCCGGGACTAGCGGGAGTAGAGCAGTTCTTC. This translates into CAISEPGLAGVEQFF. J is TRBJ2-1 and V is TRBV10-3; 14 bases match TRBD2. The CDR3 totals 15 residues. Germline CDR1 ENHRY, CDR2 SYGVKD. The ends lost 2 bases at V and 10 bases at J; junction bases unmatched: 4.

This clone was observed a single time. The chain carries TRBV10-3 and TRBJ2-7; 7 bases are shared with TRBD2. Per germline, CDR1 ENHRY and CDR2 SYGVKD. Trimming at V came to 10 bases and at J to 5 bases, leaving 14 bases not matched to a gene. The CDR3 sequence is 14 residues long. This CDR3 is CATRWRERENEQYF. CDR3 in DNA: TGTGCCACCCGATGGCGGGAGAGGGAGAACGAGCAGTACTTC.

There are a few counts of this clone. The chain couples TRBV19 to TRBJ2-7; the match to TRBD2 covers 7 bases. In germline, CDR1 is LNHDA, CDR2 SQIVND (reference sequence). After removal of 3 bases from V and 7 bases from J, the junction contained 3 bases not matched to a gene. The CDR3 contains 12 residues. The DNA of the CDR3 is TGTGCCAGTAGTATCCGGGGAGGGGAGCAGTACTTC. This codes for CASSIRGGEQYF.

This chain joins TRBV4-2 and TRBJ2-1; D may match TRBD1 or TRBD2 (5 bases each). This CDR3 contains 18 residues. From germline, CDR1 is LGHNA and CDR2 YNFKEQ. V dropped 2 bases and J dropped 6 bases, with 23 bases sitting between them. CDR3 residues: CASSQPTALGTQANEQFF. The CDR3 bases are TGTGCCAGCAGCCAACCGACGGCCCTAGGGACCCAAGCCAATGAGCAGTTCTTC.

The chain recombines TRBV6-1 with TRBJ2-1; TRBD1 matches 7 bases. The CDR3 covers 15 residues. Germline assignment: CDR1 MNHNS and CDR2 SASEGT. The V gene end was trimmed by 5 bases and the J gene end by 6 bases; junction bases not matched to a gene: 10. The CDR3 loop is CASSLTGYHLNEQFF. CDR3 nucleotide sequence: TGTGCCAGCAGTTTGACAGGGTACCACCTCAATGAGCAGTTCTTC.

The chain is built from TRBV6-5 and TRBJ2-3; 7 bases are a match to TRBD2. The CDR3 length is 15 residues. CDR1 and CDR2 (germline): MNHEY, SVGAGI. Trimming cost V 6 bases and J 6 bases; bases outside gene matches: 12. The CDR3 nucleotides are TGTGCCAGCAGACCTTTTGGCGGGAGTAGCGATACGCAGTATTTT. Translating it yields CASRPFGGSSDTQYF.

This clone came up a few times. The chain uses TRBV7-2 and TRBJ1-5; 7 bases are a match to TRBD1. J gave up 4 bases and V 5 bases, and 8 bases lay outside the gene matches. Germline V CDR1 and CDR2: SGHTA, FQGNSA. The CDR3 consists of 15 residues. The CDR3 sequence is CASSGRQGANQPQHF. Here the CDR3 DNA reads TGTGCCAGCAGCGGAAGACAGGGAGCGAATCAGCCCCAGCATTTT.

The chain links TRBV27 to TRBJ2-3; 7 nucleotides agree with TRBD2. The CDR3 is made up of 14 amino acids. In germline, CDR1 is MNHEY, CDR2 SMNVEV (reference sequence). J lost 6 bases, V lost 2 bases, and 5 bases had no gene match. CDR3 in DNA: TGTGCCAGCAGTTTAATACTAGCGATGGATACGCAGTATTTT. Encoded protein: CASSLILAMDTQYF.

The chain carries TRBV6-5 and TRBJ1-1; possibly TRBD1 for D (5 bases). The CDR3 has 15 residues. V gave up 2 bases and J gave up 1 base, with 11 bases separating them. Germline V gene lookup returns CDR1 MNHEY and CDR2 SVGAGI. The CDR3 coding sequence is TGTGCCAGCAGTTACGGGGCCGGGCGGAACACTGAAGCTTTCTTT. This sequence encodes CASSYGAGRNTEAFF.

This chain links TRBV4-1 with TRBJ2-1, with 7 positions matching TRBD2. Looked up from germline, CDR1 is MGHRA and CDR2 is YSYEKL. The trim removed 4 bases at V and 2 bases at J, leaving 11 bases unmatched. The CDR3 has 17 amino acids. CDR3 sequence (DNA): TGCGCCAGCAGCCGGGGGGGAGCCAGCGGCCCCTACAATGAGCAGTTCTTC. Amino acid sequence: CASSRGGASGPYNEQFF.

The V and J genes are TRBV11-2 and TRBJ2-1; TRBD2 aligns across 7 bases. This CDR3 is 17 amino acids long. Germline assignment: CDR1 SGHAT and CDR2 FQNNGV. The J segment lost 9 bases and the V segment lost 5 bases, leaving 19 bases of the junction unmatched. CDR3 loop: CASSVGVSREPVGEQFF. In DNA, the CDR3 is TGTGCCAGCAGCGTGGGTGTTTCGCGGGAGCCCGTGGGTGAGCAGTTCTTC.

The V and J genes are TRBV27 and TRBJ2-7; 7 bases line up with TRBD1. V dropped 6 bases and J dropped 1; count of bases not matched to a gene: 3. Germline lookup yields CDR1 MNHEY and CDR2 SMNVEV (reference sequence). The CDR3 consists of 13 residues. The CDR3 DNA follows: TGTGCCAGCAGAACAGGGGAGTCCTACGAGCAGTACTTC. It encodes CASRTGESYEQYF.

The DNA for the CDR3 is TGTGCCAGTAGTTTCTTCGGGTCTGGCAATCAGCCCCAGCATTTT. It is translated as CASSFFGSGNQPQHF. The chain carries TRBV19 and TRBJ1-5; D gene unclear. CDR1 is LNHDA and CDR2 is SQIVND in the germline V gene (reference sequence). V shed 5 bases and J shed 2 bases, with 13 bases lying between them. The CDR3 has 15 amino acids.

The V and J genes are TRBV27 and TRBJ2-1; D might be TRBD1 (5 bases). V was trimmed by 6 bases and J by 8 bases, leaving 11 bases between them. The CDR3 totals 12 residues. Germline assignment: CDR1 MNHEY and CDR2 SMNVEV (reference sequence). In DNA, the CDR3 is TGTGCCAGCAGAACAGGTGTTGATGAGCAGTTCTTC. Translating it yields CASRTGVDEQFF.

This clone was observed a handful of times. The rearrangement uses TRBV4-1 and TRBJ2-2, with 7 bases that match TRBD1. Trimming at V came to 4 bases and at J to 5 bases, leaving 4 bases not matched to a gene. Germline CDR1 MGHRA, CDR2 YSYEKL. This CDR3 region has 14 residues. The CDR3 bases are TGCGCCAGCAGCCTCGCACAGGGGACCGGGGAGCTGTTTTTT. This codes for CASSLAQGTGELFF.

The chain joins TRBV29-1 to TRBJ1-2; 7 nucleotides match TRBD1. CDR1 and CDR2 from the germline V gene are SQVTM and ANQGSEA. The V and J ends lost 4 bases and 3 bases, in that order; junction bases with no gene match: 5. There are 13 residues in the CDR3. In nucleotides, the CDR3 is TGCAGCGTTGTAGAGGGGACAGACTATGGCTACACCTTC. Amino acid sequence: CSVVEGTDYGYTF.

This clone came up a few times. The chain is built from TRBV5-5 and TRBJ1-4; possibly TRBD1 for D (5 bases). Germline CDR1 SGHKS, CDR2 YYEKEE (reference sequence). The CDR3 length is 15 residues. Trimming pared 4 bases from V and 7 bases from J, leaving 17 bases between. The CDR3 region is CASSMDNLRSEKLFF. The CDR3 DNA is TGTGCCAGCAGCATGGACAACCTAAGGAGTGAAAAACTGTTTTTT.

J is TRBJ2-7 and V is TRBV9; D may be TRBD1 or TRBD2 (5 bases each). The CDR3 runs to 15 residues. In germline, CDR1 is SGDLS, CDR2 YYNGEE. The V and J ends lost 0 bases and 4 bases respectively, with 14 bases between them. The chain's CDR3 is CASSVAAGQGYEQYF. DNA for the CDR3: TGTGCCAGCAGCGTAGCTGCGGGTCAGGGATACGAGCAGTACTTC.

The chain recombines TRBV21-1 with TRBJ1-5. TRBV21-1 is flagged as a pseudogene. The CDR3 spans 15 residues. In DNA, the CDR3 is TGTGCCAGCCCTCGTGGAGTTCGTAGCAATCAGCCCCAGCATTTT. Translated: CASPRGVRSNQPQHF.

This sequence joins TRBV2 and TRBJ1-1; a possible D gene is TRBD1 (5 bases). The CDR3 has 14 residues. The germline V gene has CDR1 SNHLY and CDR2 FYNNEI. V shed 6 bases and J shed 0 bases, with 11 bases lying between them. The CDR3 bases are TGTGCCAGCAGGGTGACAGTCATGAACACTGAAGCTTTCTTT. This translates into CASRVTVMNTEAFF. The full variable domain, its missing parts supplied by reference TRBV2 and TRBJ1-1, is EPEVTQTPSHQVTQMGQEVILRCVPISNHLYFYWYRQILGQKVEFLVSFYNNEISEKSEIFDDQFSVERPDGSNFTLKIRSTKLEDSAMYFCASRVTVMNTEAFFGQGTRLTVV.

The rearrangement uses TRBV11-2 and TRBJ2-7; possible D gene TRBD2, 6 bases. Germline CDR1 reads SGHAT; CDR2 reads FQNNGV. Trimming took off 0 bases at V and 4 bases at J, with 13 bases between the two ends. There are 15 residues in the CDR3. CDR3 residues: CASSLELASPYEQYF. The CDR3 DNA reads TGTGCCAGCAGCTTAGAACTAGCCAGCCCTTACGAGCAGTACTTC.

The chain is built from TRBV9 and TRBJ1-5; maybe TRBD1 (6 bases). The V and J ends lost 4 bases and 5 bases respectively, with 13 bases between them. The CDR3 sequence is 14 residues long. Germline V CDR1 and CDR2: SGDLS, YYNGEE. The CDR3 DNA reads as TGTGCCAGCAGCTCCTCGGGGGGCCATCAGCCCCAGCATTTT. Its translation is CASSSSGGHQPQHF. Filled out from reference TRBV9 and TRBJ1-5, the complete variable domain reads DSGVTQTPKHLITATGQRVTLRCSPRSGDLSVYWYQQSLDQGLQFLIQYYNGEERAKGNILERFSAQQFPDLHSELNLSSLELGDSALYFCASSSSGGHQPQHFGDGTRLSIL.

The rearrangement joins TRBV5-4 to TRBJ2-1, with 8 bases identical to TRBD2. This CDR3 contains 18 residues. From germline, CDR1 is SGHNT and CDR2 YYREEE (reference sequence). V shed 0 bases and J 2 bases; nucleotides not matched to a gene: 10. CDR3 DNA sequence: TGTGCCAGCAGCTTGGTATGGGTTGCGGGAGGTACCTACAATGAGCAGTTCTTC. The encoded protein is CASSLVWVAGGTYNEQFF.

This clone was counted once. This rearrangement joins TRBV18 to TRBJ2-2; 11 nucleotides line up with TRBD1. V was clipped by 3 bases and J by 5 bases; unmatched bases: 5. Germline V CDR1 and CDR2: KGHSH, LQKENI. The CDR3 contains 16 residues. CDR3 loop: CASSPGQGARTGELFF. CDR3 nucleotide sequence: TGTGCCAGCTCACCTGGACAGGGGGCGAGAACCGGGGAGCTGTTTTTT.

The V call is TRBV27, the J call TRBJ1-2, with D hard to call. V was shortened by 3 bases and J by 6 bases, with 14 bases between the two germline ends. This CDR3 comprises 14 residues. Germline CDR1 MNHEY, CDR2 SMNVEV (reference sequence). The CDR3 reads CASSFNYLHDGYTF. The CDR3 DNA sequence: TGTGCCAGCAGTTTTAACTACCTCCACGATGGCTACACCTTC.

The chain recombines TRBV30 with TRBJ2-5; D call uncertain. Germline V gives CDR1 GTSNPN, CDR2 SVGIG (reference sequence). The CDR3 consists of 18 residues. Trimming cost V 0 bases and J 0 bases, with 20 bases left between them. CDR3 bases: TGTGCCTGGAGTGTACAAGTGACCAACATATATTACCAAGAGACCCAGTACTTC. Protein sequence: CAWSVQVTNIYYQETQYF.

The chain couples TRBV19 to TRBJ1-3; TRBD1 aligns across 8 bases. The CDR3 has 15 residues. V was clipped by 8 bases and J by 3 bases; unmatched bases: 9. The germline V gene has CDR1 LNHDA and CDR2 SQIVND (reference sequence). CDR3 amino acids: CASVQGASFGNTIYF. CDR3 DNA: TGTGCCAGTGTCCAGGGGGCTTCTTTTGGAAACACCATATATTTT.